This is a list of T cell receptor beta chains from one sample in a study of cytomegalovirus exposure and HLA in healthy donors. Only in-frame clones appear in the TCRdb table, and some are missing; sequencing was by immunoSEQ multiplex PCR. Of about 140,000 clones listed, about 75% are singletons. The sequencing sample was made of PBMCs. The receptors were sampled from a man in his late teens or twenties in good health and CMV-seronegative. CDR3s leave out the opening cysteine and the closing phenylalanine or tryptophan. Rows give clone size only sometimes, using once, few, many, or a class for an expanded clone.

abundance: .
j_gene: TRBJ1-2
v_gene: TRBV6-5
CDR3aa: ASSNRGLNYGYT

abundance: .
j_gene: TRBJ2-3
v_gene: TRBV7-9
CDR3aa: ASSPLAERTDTQY

abundance: once
j_gene: TRBJ1-1
v_gene: TRBV11-2
CDR3aa: ASRWGLYTEAF

abundance: .
j_gene: TRBJ2-7
v_gene: TRBV9
CDR3aa: ASSRARGQYEQY

abundance: .
j_gene: TRBJ1-1
v_gene: TRBV29-1
CDR3aa: SVVRATEAF

abundance: .
j_gene: TRBJ1-5
v_gene: TRBV5-4
CDR3aa: ASSPGQGINQPQH

abundance: .
j_gene: TRBJ2-1
v_gene: TRBV19
CDR3aa: ASSIRDPYNEQF

abundance: .
j_gene: TRBJ2-7
v_gene: TRBV5-1
CDR3aa: ASGKDRSYEQY

abundance: .
j_gene: TRBJ2-7
v_gene: TRBV7-6
CDR3aa: ASSLAPRLAGTRKTYEQY

abundance: .
j_gene: TRBJ2-7
v_gene: TRBV18
CDR3aa: ASSPDRDSYEQY

abundance: few
j_gene: TRBJ1-1
v_gene: TRBV29-1
CDR3aa: SATGTYEAF

abundance: .
j_gene: TRBJ2-7
v_gene: TRBV20-1
CDR3aa: SARVDSGNL

abundance: once
j_gene: TRBJ1-1
v_gene: TRBV11-2
CDR3aa: ASSMNPQGARTEAF

abundance: .
j_gene: TRBJ2-1
v_gene: TRBV2
CDR3aa: ASSQSRTGGNEQF

abundance: .
j_gene: TRBJ2-7
v_gene: TRBV2
CDR3aa: ASSETSGSPGAYEQY

abundance: .
j_gene: TRBJ2-3
v_gene: TRBV29-1
CDR3aa: SVRNGTGGADTQY

abundance: .
j_gene: TRBJ1-2
v_gene: TRBV5-1
CDR3aa: ASNPSGGYGYT